This T cell receptor beta chain was obtained from a study of post-analysis software for immune sequencing data. Looking at the study overall: In terms of disease course, relapsing-remitting, secondary progressive and progressive-relapsing multiple sclerosis were included. Study results and limitations: Samples from a shared batch, those prepared together, strongly co-clustered by F measure. Among multiple sclerosis patients, normalized Chao1 diversity was significantly below that of controls. Patients used five TRBV segments, including TRBV5-6, TRBV5-1 and TRBV20-1, more often than controls.

On this clonotype: No antigen is known for it.

Every TCR beta cDNA library bore unique molecular identifiers. The source material, about 0.9 to 11 million T cells, gave rise to 450,000 to 550,000 cDNA molecules. Each CDR3 protein is one row after TCRdb ran MiXCR on the PCR reads. The data hold under 650,000 distinct CDR3 sequences, with roughly 40% observed a single time. V lost 4 bases to trimming and J lost 8 bases, with 11 bases between them. The CDR3 runs to 12 residues. The source of this sequence is a girl aged 10 to 17 with multiple sclerosis. The chain couples TRBV12-3 or TRBV12-4 to TRBJ1-1; D is uncertain. Sequencing was carried out using blood. CDR3 nucleotides: TGTGCCAGCAGTTCCACACTGAGGGAAGCTTTCTTT. This sequence encodes CASSSTLREAFF.